This is a list of T cell receptor beta chains from one sample in a study of T cell responses to AZD1222 COVID-19 vaccine. Data came from immunoSEQ multiplex PCR; TCRdb stores just in-frame clones and leaves some out. The sample includes some 130,000 clones, approximately 90% of them seen just once. Sequencing was performed on peripheral blood, taken on day 0 of AZD1222 vaccination. These receptors came from an adult in good health. Each CDR3 is given with its conserved first and last residue.

j_gene: TRBJ1-1
v_gene: TRBV10-1
len: 15
CDR3aa: CASSRSGSSNTEAFF

j_gene: TRBJ2-7
v_gene: TRBV5-4
len: 13
CDR3aa: CASSRQGADEQYF

j_gene: TRBJ1-2
v_gene: TRBV6-2/TRBV6-3
len: 14
CDR3aa: CASSYSAGGGGYTF

j_gene: TRBJ2-5
v_gene: TRBV6-5
len: 13
CDR3aa: CASDGTGQETQYF

j_gene: TRBJ1-2
v_gene: TRBV5-6
len: 14
CDR3aa: CASSRVAGGYGYTF

j_gene: TRBJ1-6
v_gene: TRBV14
len: 16
CDR3aa: CASSHIAGTGDSPLHF

j_gene: TRBJ2-3
v_gene: TRBV9
len: 15
CDR3aa: CASSVTGLEGDTQYF

j_gene: TRBJ2-2
v_gene: TRBV11-2
len: 15
CDR3aa: CASSLNGANTGELFF

j_gene: TRBJ1-5
v_gene: TRBV29-1
len: 12
CDR3aa: CSVGARDQPQHF

j_gene: TRBJ1-2
v_gene: TRBV7-9
len: 12
CDR3aa: CASSPGVGGYTF

j_gene: TRBJ2-5
v_gene: TRBV4-1
len: 12
CDR3aa: CASTGGEETQYF